One and the same sample provided the 5 T cell receptor beta chains below, sequenced in a study of T cells in tuberculosis. After thawing and overnight rest, PBMC were stained with GMM-loaded CD1B tetramer, viability dye and anti-CD3 for sorting. CD1B tetramers were loaded with Rhodococcus equi-derived C32 glucose monomycolate. Libraries were prepared by immunoSEQ multiplex PCR; TCRdb keeps only in-frame clonotypes and omits some of them. The profile shows 61,000 or so clones, 81% of them singletons. The source material was CD1b-GMM tetramer-negative cells sorted from PBMCs. The origin of the receptors is an adult woman with latent tuberculosis.

V usage is TRBV28 and J usage is TRBJ2-7; D gene unclear. Deletions cut 2 bases from V and 0 bases from J, with 8 bases between. Germline loops: CDR1 MDHEN, CDR2 SYDVKM. The CDR3 loop spans 14 amino acids. The CDR3 DNA sequence: TGTGCCAGCAGTTTACGGCGGAACTCCTACGAGCAGTACTTC. Translating it yields CASSLRRNSYEQYF.

The CDR3 DNA reads TGTGCCAGCAGCCTAGAGGCTAGCGGGGGGCCCACAGATACGCAGTATTTT. This translates into CASSLEASGGPTDTQYF. The V and J genes are TRBV9 and TRBJ2-3; 11 positions match TRBD2. The ends lost 4 bases at V and 2 bases at J; junction bases unmatched: 9. Germline V CDR1 and CDR2: SGDLS, YYNGEE. This CDR3 region has 17 residues.

This sequence joins TRBV6-6 and TRBJ1-2; TRBD1 might be the D (5 bases). Germline CDR1 MNHNY, CDR2 SVGAGI (reference sequence). V lost 7 bases to trimming and J lost 2 bases, with 14 bases between them. The CDR3 loop spans 14 amino acids. The CDR3 region has the DNA TGTGCCAGCACCCAGGACATTAACAACTATGGCTACACCTTC. The encoded protein is CASTQDINNYGYTF.

This chain uses TRBV14 with TRBJ2-7; D is perhaps TRBD2 (5 bases). The CDR3 covers 15 residues. V lost 0 bases to trimming and J lost 7 bases, with 16 bases between them. In germline, CDR1 is SGHDN, CDR2 FVKESK. The CDR3 loop is CASSQERAVLREQYF. The CDR3 DNA reads as TGTGCCAGCAGCCAAGAGAGGGCAGTTCTTCGAGAGCAGTACTTC.

The V and J genes are TRBV27 and TRBJ1-2, with a possible D match to TRBD1 (5 bases). Germline-derived CDR1 and CDR2 are MNHEY and SMNVEV (reference sequence). V dropped 5 bases and J dropped 6 bases, with 19 bases sitting between them. The CDR3 contains 15 residues. This CDR3 reads CASSLAGLPFDGYTF. The CDR3 bases are TGTGCCAGCAGTCTTGCAGGGCTTCCTTTTGATGGCTACACCTTC.